This T cell receptor beta chain was recovered during a study of cytomegalovirus exposure and HLA in healthy donors. Study as a whole: The same platform was used for the 120 or so validation repertoires as for the approximately 730 first-cohort repertoires, as reported in a later analysis.

Germline V CDR1 and CDR2: SQVTM, ANQGSEA. J gave up 1 base and V 6 bases, and 11 bases lay outside the gene matches. The CDR3 is 16 residues long. Sequencing was performed with immunoSEQ multiplex PCR; in TCRdb, only in-frame clones are kept and a portion is missing. The sample contains 90,000 to 150,000 clones, 88% of which appear only once. Sequencing was done on a sample of PBMCs. This clonotype was obtained from a woman aged 18-29 years in good health and CMV-seropositive. This sequence joins TRBV29-1 and TRBJ1-3, with 8 bases matching TRBD1. CDR3 DNA sequence: TGCAGCGTCGACGACAGGGGCCGGGGATCTGGAAACACCATATATTTT. This sequence encodes CSVDDRGRGSGNTIYF.